The 27 T cell receptor beta chains below all came from one sample that was sequenced in a study of beta chain features in type 1 diabetes. Expressed TCRB transcripts were sequenced after all isolated RNA was converted to cDNA. Produced via immunoSEQ multiplex PCR; TCRdb's table is partial and in-frame only. The data show 450,000 to 600,000 clones, about 30% seen once. Sample: naive CD4+ T cells from blood. All receptors derive from a man between 18 and 29 years old in good health.

The genes are TRBV15 and TRBJ2-4, with no clear D. The CDR3 totals 13 residues. Per germline, CDR1 LNHNV and CDR2 YYDKDF (reference sequence). Deletions cut 5 bases from V and 11 bases from J, with 16 bases between. The CDR3 nucleotides are TGTGCCACCAGCTCCGGGCCCAGAACTTTTCAGTACTTC. This sequence encodes CATSSGPRTFQYF.

The chain joins TRBV4-2 to TRBJ2-1; 8 nucleotides align to TRBD2. Germline V gene sequence: CDR1 LGHNA, CDR2 YNFKEQ. J lost 3 bases, V lost 0 bases, and 10 bases had no gene match. This CDR3 region has 18 residues. Here the CDR3 reads CASSQDTYAGGLYNEQFF. CDR3 in DNA: TGTGCCAGCAGCCAAGATACTTACGCGGGAGGTCTCTACAATGAGCAGTTCTTC.

The J gene is TRBJ2-5, the V gene TRBV7-8, with D uncertain. The CDR3 length is 18 residues. Germline V gives CDR1 SGHVS, CDR2 FQNEAQ. The V gene lost 0 bases and the J gene lost 2 bases, with 19 bases spanning the gap. The DNA for the CDR3 is TGTGCCAGCAGCTTAGCGCTGACTGTGCTTGCGGATCAAGAGACCCAGTACTTC. It encodes CASSLALTVLADQETQYF.

This clone has just a few counts. The chain couples TRBV29-1 to TRBJ2-3; 7 bases line up with TRBD2. The trim removed 7 bases at V and 2 bases at J, leaving 12 bases unmatched. The CDR3 runs to 15 residues. Germline CDR1 reads SQVTM; CDR2 reads ANQGSEA. The CDR3 protein is CSANPASGNTDTQYF. The CDR3, as DNA: TGCAGCGCCAACCCCGCTAGCGGCAACACAGATACGCAGTATTTT.

This chain uses TRBV7-8 with TRBJ2-1; 10 bases are a match to TRBD2. The CDR3 runs 17 residues. Germline loops: CDR1 SGHVS, CDR2 FQNEAQ. Losses at the gene ends were 5 bases for V and 5 bases for J; bases not matched to a gene: 12. The CDR3 region is CASSMGLARKLNNEQFF. The CDR3 region has the DNA TGTGCCAGCAGCATGGGACTAGCGAGGAAGTTGAACAATGAGCAGTTCTTC.

The V and J genes are TRBV30 and TRBJ2-7; a possible D gene is TRBD1 (5 bases). V dropped 3 bases and J dropped 5 bases, with 14 bases sitting between them. Germline V gene lookup returns CDR1 GTSNPN and CDR2 SVGIG (reference sequence). The CDR3 is 13 residues long. The CDR3 nucleotides are TGTGCCTGGAGCCCGTGGTTAGGGGACGAGCAGTACTTC. As protein: CAWSPWLGDEQYF. The entire variable domain, with the rest obtained from reference TRBV30 and TRBJ2-7, is as follows: SQTIHQWPATLVQPVGSPLSLECTVEGTSNPNLYWYRQAAGRGLQLLFYSVGIGQISSEVPQNLSASRPQDRQFILSSKKLLLSDSGFYLCAWSPWLGDEQYFGPGTRLTVT.

This clone turned up a few times. The gene calls are TRBV30 and TRBJ1-3; 7 bases fit TRBD1. The CDR3 sequence is 14 residues long. Trimming removed 0 bases from V and 3 bases from J; junction bases left unmatched: 2. From germline, CDR1 is GTSNPN and CDR2 SVGIG (reference sequence). CDR3 amino acids: CAWSVSGGGNTIYF. The CDR3 DNA sequence: TGTGCCTGGAGTGTATCAGGGGGTGGAAACACCATATATTTT.

This clone was observed a handful of times. Other DNA variants within this sample encode the same CDR3. V is TRBV29-1 and J is TRBJ2-3; D remains ambiguous. CDR1 is SQVTM and CDR2 is ANQGSEA in the germline V gene. Trimming pared 4 bases from V and 4 bases from J, leaving 9 bases between. The CDR3 loop spans 12 amino acids. CDR3 loop: CSVASSPDTQYF. In DNA form, the CDR3 reads TGCAGCGTTGCTTCCTCCCCAGATACGCAGTATTTT.

CDR3 DNA: TGTGCCAGCAGCTTAGAAGGGTCACCTAACTATGGCTACACCTTC. Translation gives CASSLEGSPNYGYTF. The chain combines TRBV7-9 with TRBJ1-2; no clear D gene. The V and J ends lost 1 base and 0 bases respectively, with 9 bases between them. The V gene's germline CDR1 is SEHNR and CDR2 FQNEAQ (reference sequence). The CDR3 is 15 amino acids.

There are a few counts of this clone. The rearrangement uses TRBV15 and TRBJ2-6; a weak D match, TRBD1 (6 bases). CDR3 length: 16 amino acids. Trimming removed 5 bases from V and 2 bases from J, with 13 bases in between. Looked up from germline, CDR1 is LNHNV and CDR2 is YYDKDF (reference sequence). CDR3 amino acids: CATSVKKGAGANVLTF. CDR3 bases: TGTGCCACCAGCGTAAAAAAGGGGGCTGGGGCCAACGTCCTGACTTTC.

This chain joins TRBV5-1 and TRBJ2-7; maybe TRBD1 (6 bases). The length of the CDR3 is 14 residues. CDR1 is SGHRS, CDR2 YFSETQ, per germline. V was pared by 4 bases and J by 2 bases, with 13 bases between. The CDR3 here is CASSVGQGAYEQYF. The CDR3 bases are TGCGCCAGCAGCGTGGGACAAGGGGCCTACGAGCAGTACTTC.

This clone was detected only a few times. This rearrangement joins TRBV10-3 to TRBJ2-1; 10 bases map to TRBD1. V was pared by 5 bases and J by 6 bases, with 7 bases of the junction left unmatched. The germline V gene encodes CDR1 ENHRY and CDR2 SYGVKD. The CDR3 is made up of 15 amino acids. CDR3 DNA: TGTGCCATCAGTCCCGGGACAGGGGATGGCAATGAGCAGTTCTTC. As protein: CAISPGTGDGNEQFF.

This chain uses TRBV4-2 with TRBJ2-1, with a weak D call TRBD2 (6 bases). The ends were cut back, 3 bases at V and 7 bases at J, with 13 bases in the middle. Germline CDR1 and CDR2: LGHNA and YNFKEQ. This CDR3 region has 14 residues. CDR3 nucleotide sequence: TGTGCCAGCAGCCAGCGGGATGGGGTGAATGAGCAGTTCTTC. Amino acids: CASSQRDGVNEQFF.

The rearrangement uses TRBV27 and TRBJ1-2; D call uncertain. The CDR3 is 13 residues long. The germline V gene has CDR1 MNHEY and CDR2 SMNVEV (reference sequence). Trimming took off 6 bases at V and 4 bases at J, with 12 bases between the two ends. The CDR3 DNA follows: TGTGCCAGCAGCTCCCTGGACGGCTATGGCTACACCTTC. Translating it yields CASSSLDGYGYTF.

This clone was detected only once. V is TRBV5-1 and J is TRBJ2-5; a weak D match, TRBD1 (5 bases). V was shortened by 4 bases and J by 1 base, with 8 bases between the two germline ends. The CDR3 spans 13 residues. Germline lookup yields CDR1 SGHRS and CDR2 YFSETQ. The CDR3 reads CASSHDSQETQYF. In nucleotides, the CDR3 is TGCGCCAGCAGCCATGACAGCCAAGAGACCCAGTACTTC.

Of note for this clone: The sample carries other DNA sequences with the same CDR3. The chain is built from TRBV7-2 and TRBJ1-1, with 9 bases identical to TRBD1. The ends lost 3 bases at V and 8 bases at J; junction bases unmatched: 7. CDR3 length: 14 residues. Germline-derived CDR1 and CDR2 are SGHTA and FQGNSA. The CDR3: CASSLDRGRTEAFF. The CDR3 DNA is TGTGCCAGCAGCTTGGACAGGGGCCGAACAGAAGCTTTCTTT.

This chain links TRBV28 with TRBJ2-7; no reliable D call. Germline-derived CDR1 and CDR2 are MDHEN and SYDVKM. The ends were cut back, 3 bases at V and 5 bases at J, with 8 bases in the middle. The CDR3 runs 12 residues. CDR3 in DNA: TGTGCCAGCAGTTTGGTAACTGACGAGCAGTACTTC. This codes for CASSLVTDEQYF.

This clone has a handful of counts. The chain links TRBV29-1 to TRBJ2-3; D is unclear. CDR3 size: 12 residues. Germline CDR1 is SQVTM and CDR2 is ANQGSEA. Trimming shortened V by 5 bases and J by 0 bases, and 6 bases separated the two germline ends. CDR3 in DNA: TGCAGCGTTCGCCTAAGCACAGATACGCAGTATTTT. This sequence encodes CSVRLSTDTQYF.

The chain uses TRBV5-6 and TRBJ2-3, with 7 bases aligning to TRBD1. Germline V gene lookup returns CDR1 SGHDT and CDR2 YYEEEE. V dropped 0 bases and J dropped 3; count of bases not matched to a gene: 7. CDR3 length: 16 residues. CDR3 amino acids: CASSLVGRGNTDTQYF. The CDR3 region has the DNA TGTGCCAGCAGCTTGGTTGGCAGGGGGAATACAGATACGCAGTATTTT.

The J gene is TRBJ1-1, the V gene TRBV30; D might be TRBD1 (5 bases). The V gene lost 5 bases and the J gene lost 1 base, with 17 bases spanning the gap. Germline CDR1 is GTSNPN and CDR2 is SVGIG (reference sequence). CDR3 length: 15 amino acids. This CDR3 is CAWLESQVSNTEAFF. The CDR3, as DNA: TGTGCCTGGCTTGAATCACAGGTTTCGAACACTGAAGCTTTCTTT.

This clone was seen a few times. The CDR3 nucleotides read TGTGCCTGGAGCCCCAGGGTGCTAGCGGGAGGGGGCAGCTCCTACAATGAGCAGTTCTTC. It yields the protein CAWSPRVLAGGGSSYNEQFF. V is TRBV30 and J is TRBJ2-1, with 12 bases matching TRBD2. Unmatched junction bases numbered 15, after V lost 3 bases and J lost 0 bases. CDR3 size: 20 residues. Germline loops: CDR1 GTSNPN, CDR2 SVGIG (reference sequence). Filled out from reference TRBV30 and TRBJ2-1, the complete variable domain reads SQTIHQWPATLVQPVGSPLSLECTVEGTSNPNLYWYRQAAGRGLQLLFYSVGIGQISSEVPQNLSASRPQDRQFILSSKKLLLSDSGFYLCAWSPRVLAGGGSSYNEQFFGPGTRLTVL.

The chain recombines TRBV2 with TRBJ1-5; D uncertain. This CDR3 spans 14 amino acids. The germline V and J ends were trimmed by 4 bases and 2 bases, with 9 bases remaining between them. Per germline, CDR1 SNHLY and CDR2 FYNNEI. The CDR3 here is CASSASWGNQPQHF. CDR3 sequence (DNA): TGTGCCAGCAGTGCCAGTTGGGGCAATCAGCCCCAGCATTTT.

A few counts support this clone. The chain has TRBV29-1 and TRBJ2-2, with TRBD2 identical over 13 bases. This CDR3 is built from 16 residues. J lost 5 bases, V lost 5 bases, and 8 bases had no gene match. The germline V gene has CDR1 SQVTM and CDR2 ANQGSEA. CDR3 bases: TGCAGCGTTCGGACTAGCGGGAGCCTCGGTACCGGGGAGCTGTTTTTT. Translated, it gives CSVRTSGSLGTGELFF.

The rearrangement joins TRBV5-1 to TRBJ2-3, with D tentatively TRBD1 (6 bases). The CDR3 extends over 16 amino acids. The V gene lost 3 bases and the J gene lost 1 base, with 15 bases spanning the gap. The germline gives CDR1 SGHRS, CDR2 YFSETQ. CDR3 DNA: TGCGCCAGCAGCTGGCCGGGACAAACGGGCACAGATACGCAGTATTTT. Translated: CASSWPGQTGTDTQYF.

The genes are TRBV18 and TRBJ2-7, with TRBD1 matching over 9 bases. After removal of 3 bases from V and 1 base from J, the junction contained 4 bases not matched to a gene. CDR3 length: 15 amino acids. The germline gives CDR1 KGHSH, CDR2 LQKENI. The CDR3 bases are TGTGCCAGCTCACCGGACAGGGGCAATTCCTACGAGCAGTACTTC. Translated: CASSPDRGNSYEQYF.

For this clone: Distinct nucleotide sequences in the sample also encode this CDR3. The chain joins TRBV30 to TRBJ1-5; TRBD1 aligns across 7 bases. The CDR3 is 14 amino acids. With V trimmed by 3 bases and J by 4 bases, 6 bases remained unmatched. The germline gives CDR1 GTSNPN, CDR2 SVGIG (reference sequence). The CDR3 protein is CAWSSDRVNQPQHF. The CDR3 nucleotides are TGTGCCTGGAGCTCCGACAGGGTTAATCAGCCCCAGCATTTT.

This clone turned up a few times. V gene TRBV14 combines with J gene TRBJ2-7; D ambiguous. Germline CDR1 SGHDN, CDR2 FVKESK. The V end lost 3 bases, the J end lost 3 bases, and 9 bases lay between the germline ends. CDR3 length equals 13 residues. CDR3 in amino acids: CASSQEQFYEQYF. In nucleotides, the CDR3 is TGTGCCAGCAGCCAGGAACAGTTCTACGAGCAGTACTTC.